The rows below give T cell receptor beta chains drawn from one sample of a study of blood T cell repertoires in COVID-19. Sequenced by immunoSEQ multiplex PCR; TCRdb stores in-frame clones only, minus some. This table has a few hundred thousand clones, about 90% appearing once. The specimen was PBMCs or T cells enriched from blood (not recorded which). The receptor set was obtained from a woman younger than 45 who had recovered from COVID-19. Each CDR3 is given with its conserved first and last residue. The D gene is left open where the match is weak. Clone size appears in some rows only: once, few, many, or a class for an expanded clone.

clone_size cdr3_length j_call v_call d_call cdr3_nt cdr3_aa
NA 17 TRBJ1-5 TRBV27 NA TGTGCCAGCAGTTTATTGTCGAAGGGGGTCGGCAATCAGCCCCAGCATTTT CASSLLSKGVGNQPQHF
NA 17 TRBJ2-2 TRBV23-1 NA TGCGCCAGCAGTCAATCGGGCGGGACCAGACTAACCGGGGAGCTGTTTTTT CASSQSGGTRLTGELFF
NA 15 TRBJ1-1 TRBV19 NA TGTGCCAGTAGTATGTCCGGGACATCGAGCCTTGAAGCTTTCTTT CASSMSGTSSLEAFF
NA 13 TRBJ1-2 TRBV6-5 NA TGTGCCAGCAGGACCTGGGGAGAGTATGGCTACACCTTC CASRTWGEYGYTF
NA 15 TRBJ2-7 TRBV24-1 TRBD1 TGTGCCACCAGTGAAGGGACAGGGGCCTCCTACGAGCAGTACTTC CATSEGTGASYEQYF
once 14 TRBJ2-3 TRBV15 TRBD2 TGTGCCACCAGCGTTAGCGGGGGGGCAGATACGCAGTATTTT CATSVSGGADTQYF
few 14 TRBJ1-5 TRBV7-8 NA TGTGCCAGCAGCTCCTGGGGGGAGGGGCAGCCCCAGCATTTT CASSSWGEGQPQHF
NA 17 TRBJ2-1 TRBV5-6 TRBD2 TGTGCCAGCAGCCCCCATAGCGGGAGGGCCGAGGACTATGAGCAGTTCTTC CASSPHSGRAEDYEQFF
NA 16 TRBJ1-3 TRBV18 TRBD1 TGTGCCAGCTCACCTGGACAGGTTAAAGCTGGAAACACCATATATTTT CASSPGQVKAGNTIYF
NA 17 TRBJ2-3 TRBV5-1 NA TGCGCCAGCAGCTTGGCCCTAGCGCCAGATAGCACAGATACGCAGTATTTT CASSLALAPDSTDTQYF
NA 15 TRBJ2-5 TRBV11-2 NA TGTGCCAGCAGCTTACGGGACATCTATCAAGAGACCCAGTACTTC CASSLRDIYQETQYF
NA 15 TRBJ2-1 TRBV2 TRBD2 TGTGCCAGCAGAAAAACTAGCGGGATCGCCAATGAGCAGTTCTTC CASRKTSGIANEQFF
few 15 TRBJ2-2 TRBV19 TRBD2 TGTGCCAGTAGTATGCGGGGGACGAACACCGGGGAGCTGTTTTTT CASSMRGTNTGELFF
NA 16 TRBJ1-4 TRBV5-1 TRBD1 TGCGCCAGCAGCTTGGAGGCCAGGGGGGATACTGAAAAACTGTTTTTT CASSLEARGDTEKLFF
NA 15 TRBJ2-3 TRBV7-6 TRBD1 TGTGCCAGCAGCCCGGGGACAGGGGGCCCAGATACGCAGTATTTT CASSPGTGGPDTQYF
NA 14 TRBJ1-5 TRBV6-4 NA TGTGCCAGCAGTGTGTCGGCAGGAAATCAGCCCCAGCATTTT CASSVSAGNQPQHF
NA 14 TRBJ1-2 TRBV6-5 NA TGTGCCAGCAGTTACTCCTCCGGGGGTTATGGCTACACCTTC CASSYSSGGYGYTF
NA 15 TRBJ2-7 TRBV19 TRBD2 TGTGCCAGTAGCCGACTAGCGGGAGGCTCGTACGAGCAGTACTTC CASSRLAGGSYEQYF
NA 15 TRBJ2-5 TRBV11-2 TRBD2 TGTGCCAGCAGCTTAGCGCTAGCGGGGGGAGAGACCCAGTACTTC CASSLALAGGETQYF
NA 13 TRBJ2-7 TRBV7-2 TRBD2 TGTGCCAGCAGCTCTGGGCGGGAGTTCGAGCAGTACTTC CASSSGREFEQYF
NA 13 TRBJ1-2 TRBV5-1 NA TGCGCCAGCAGCTTGGGTGGGTCAGGCGGCTACACCTTC CASSLGGSGGYTF
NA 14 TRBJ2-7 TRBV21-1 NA TGTGCCAGCCCCCGGGAGATCTCTAGCTACGAGCAGTACTTC CASPREISSYEQYF
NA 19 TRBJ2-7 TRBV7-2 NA TGTGCCAGCAGCTTGGAGGGGGGACAGCTAAGGTTTAACTCCTACGAGCAGTACTTC CASSLEGGQLRFNSYEQYF
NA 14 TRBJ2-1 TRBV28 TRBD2 TGTGCCAGCAGTCATCTAGCGGGAGGGCGGGAGCAGTTCTTC CASSHLAGGREQFF
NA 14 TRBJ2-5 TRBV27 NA TGTGCCAGCAGTTTATCGAGGGCGAGGGAGACCCAGTACTTC CASSLSRARETQYF
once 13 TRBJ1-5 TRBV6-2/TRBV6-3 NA TGTGCCAGCAGCCCCCGGGAGGCGGCCCCCCAGCATTTT CASSPREAAPQHF
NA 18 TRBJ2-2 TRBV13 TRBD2 TGTGCCAGCAGCTTAGAGGCTCTAGCGGGTACAAACACCGGGGAGCTGTTTTTT CASSLEALAGTNTGELFF
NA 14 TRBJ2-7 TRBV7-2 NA TGTGCCAGCAGCTTAGGGGCTCTGGGCTACGAGCAGTACTTC CASSLGALGYEQYF